Sequencing of this T cell receptor (beta chain) was carried out in a study of PD-L1 blockade in urothelial cancer (dated by TCRdb to between 2016 and 2019). Background for the entire study: All patients started therapy in the mid-2010s and received atezolizumab 1,200 mg intravenously every 3 weeks. About nine tenths of the roughly 29 patients were identified as males with urothelial cancer of bladder origin, and a prior smoking history was reported by 18 of 29 patients. Fewer than ten patients reached durable clinical benefit, while 20 patients did not. Progression-free survival longer than 6 months counted as durable clinical benefit, and TCR features were additionally tested against both progression-free and overall survival. Patients had an ECOG performance status of 0 or 1 and had received between 0 and 3 prior chemotherapy regimens. A median of roughly 140,000 T cells and 80,000 to 100,000 unique TCRs was obtained from blood samples, and a median clonality of approximately 0.077 was observed. The study was an exploratory multi-omic analysis of somatic, immune and clinical correlates of response to PD-L1 blockade with atezolizumab in urothelial cancer. Whole exome sequencing and RNA sequencing of pretreatment tumors were performed alongside TCR sequencing in the same patients. Pretreatment tumor samples and matched peripheral blood, collected serially before and after atezolizumab treatment, underwent TCR sequencing. Around 30 patients had pretreatment blood TCR-seq, roughly 24 had at least one posttreatment blood collection, and roughly 24 had tumor TCR-seq. Blood samples were analyzed 3 weeks after the start of treatment (second dose) and 6 weeks after the start of treatment. Points the paper makes about the study in general: Improved progression-free and overall survival was found to be associated with pretreatment peripheral blood TCR clonality below the median. Greater expansion of tumor-associated TCR clones in peripheral blood 3 weeks after the start of treatment was observed in patients with durable benefit (n ≈ 22, p = 0.022). Because of the small sample size (n of about 30) and the many exploratory analyses performed, the results are intended to be regarded as hypothesis-generating.

The cohort comprised nearly 30 patients with locally advanced or metastatic urothelial carcinoma treated at Memorial Sloan Kettering on a trial protocol. Peripheral blood mononuclear cells were collected pretreatment and during treatment, at between 1 and 8 total time points per patient. The Qiagen DNeasy Blood extraction kit was used to purify genomic DNA from total PBMCs and tumor samples. PBMCs were collected pretreatment and during treatment, and were isolated and stored as previously described. To estimate absolute template abundance from read counts, synthetic TCR analog templates were spiked into each PCR. The immunoSEQ assay used bias-controlled V and J gene primers to amplify TCRbeta CDR3 regions from genomic DNA. Sequencing of rearranged TCRbeta segments was performed at approximately 20X coverage. In the paper's pipeline: Clustering was used to correct sequencing errors, and CDR3s were annotated against IMGT to assign V, D and J genes. Downstream analyses used only productive TCRbeta rearrangements, leaving out any out-of-frame or stop-codon sequences. To compute clonality, Shannon entropy was normalized by the log of the number of unique productive sequences and then subtracted from one. Clones differing between time points or between blood and tumor were identified by Fisher's exact test with Benjamini-Hochberg correction at adjusted p below 0.01. TCRdb mirrors the immuneACCESS table, restricted to in-frame sequences. Some clones are absent from its copies; in checked studies, under half trace to an unresolved V gene, and the reason for the others is unknown. That table gives V, J and clone size, and the DNA gave D and trimming. Here the sample has about 24,000 clones; 70% to 90% occur a single time. The ten biggest clones cover less than 4% of the sample.

Including cysteine and phenylalanine, the CDR3 has 16 amino acids. Solely the CDR3 DNA is kept, with 48 bases framed from the first base. For this chain, trimming is 5 bases at the V end and 4 bases at the J end, and the number of junction bases without a gene match is 4. CDR1 SGHTA and CDR2 FQGNSA are derived from the germline V gene. This clone appeared once. This clone's antigen is unknown. There are no base qualities to consult, and no much larger clone falls within one base. This TCR derives from a man between 45 and 60 years old with urothelial cancer. This sequence uses TRBV7-2 and TRBJ2-1; 14 central bases correspond to TRBD2. The source material was PBMCs, sampled around atezolizumab (anti-PD-L1) treatment. This receptor has the CDR3 CASSRTSGRIYNEQFF. At the DNA level, the sequence is TGTGCCAGCAGCCGGACTAGCGGGAGGATTTACAATGAGCAGTTCTTC.